The 5 T cell receptor beta chains below all came from one sample that was sequenced in a study of blood T cell repertoires in COVID-19. The repertoire was sequenced with immunoSEQ multiplex PCR; TCRdb's copy has only in-frame clones and lacks some. The table includes 46,000 or so clones, about 90% detected once. Source material: peripheral blood. These receptors all stem from a man in his fifties or sixties with acute or convalescent COVID-19.

V and J are TRBV6-2 or TRBV6-3 and TRBJ1-6; D gene uncertain. CDR1 is MNHEY and CDR2 is SVGEGT in the germline V gene. Trimming removed 0 bases at V and 3 bases at J, with 9 bases between. The length of the CDR3 is 16 residues. The CDR3 here is CASSYSKQVYNSPLHF. The CDR3 coding sequence is TGTGCCAGCAGTTACTCCAAGCAGGTCTATAATTCACCCCTCCACTTT.

This chain connects TRBV2 to TRBJ1-3; D is perhaps TRBD1 (5 bases). Per germline, CDR1 SNHLY and CDR2 FYNNEI. The V and J ends lost 9 bases and 4 bases respectively, with 16 bases between them. CDR3 length: 14 amino acids. The CDR3 loop is CASLRDLWGNTIYF. DNA of the CDR3: TGTGCCAGTTTGCGGGACCTCTGGGGAAACACCATATATTTT.

The CDR3 nucleotides are TGTGCCACCAGTACGACAGGCCAGGGACTAGGGTACAATGAGCAGTTCTTC. It specifies CATSTTGQGLGYNEQFF. The chain couples TRBV24-1 to TRBJ2-1; the match to TRBD2 covers 8 bases. V was pared by 6 bases and J by 4 bases, with 13 bases of the junction left unmatched. This CDR3 spans 17 amino acids. Germline CDR1 and CDR2: KGHDR and SFDVKD.

The genes are TRBV18 and TRBJ1-4; weak D call: TRBD1 (6 bases). The V gene lost 4 bases and the J gene lost 5 bases, with 8 bases spanning the gap. The CDR3 contains 13 residues. Germline lookup yields CDR1 KGHSH and CDR2 LQKENI. The CDR3 bases are TGTGCCAGCTCACAGGGGGTCAATGAAAAACTGTTTTTT. Residues: CASSQGVNEKLFF.

The chain joins TRBV7-3 to TRBJ2-3; 9 nucleotides match TRBD2. The CDR3 length is 20 residues. In germline, CDR1 is SGHTA, CDR2 FQGTGA. V gave up 5 bases and J gave up 0 bases; unmatched junction bases: 18. This CDR3 reads CASSKRASGDFSVSTDTQYF. For the CDR3, the DNA is TGTGCCAGCAGCAAAAGGGCTAGCGGGGACTTCTCTGTGAGCACAGATACGCAGTATTTT.